Listed below are T cell receptor beta chains from one sample, sequenced in a study of shared clonotypes between healthy human individuals. Using immunoSEQ multiplex PCR, the repertoire was profiled, and TCRdb retains in-frame clones only, with some absent. The table lists some 2,000,000 clones, roughly 94% of them singletons. The sample consisted of naive CD4+ T cells sorted from blood. All receptors derive from a young man in good health. The CDR3 runs from the conserved cysteine through the conserved F or W. D genes are given only for firm matches. For some rows the clone size is stated as once, few or many, or as a class when expanded; others skip it.

J gene	clone size	V gene	D gene	CDR3 protein	CDR3 DNA
TRBJ2-4	-	TRBV30	-	CAWSLAGPNIQYF	TGTGCCTGGAGTCTGGCAGGGCCAAACATTCAGTACTTC
TRBJ1-3	-	TRBV2	TRBD1	CASLRDSSGNTIYF	TGTGCCAGCCTGCGGGACAGCTCTGGAAACACCATATATTTT
TRBJ2-3	-	TRBV4-2	TRBD1	CASSQAFGQAQDTQYF	TGTGCCAGCAGCCAAGCGTTTGGACAGGCCCAGGATACGCAGTATTTT
TRBJ2-2	-	TRBV18	-	CASSPNLPGASTGELFF	TGTGCCAGCTCACCAAACTTACCAGGGGCGAGCACCGGGGAGCTGTTTTTT
TRBJ2-1	-	TRBV7-2	-	CASSWDTSYNEQFF	TGTGCCAGCAGCTGGGACACCTCCTACAATGAGCAGTTCTTC
TRBJ1-5	once	TRBV18	-	CASSPGGRDQPQHF	TGTGCCAGCTCCCCGGGGGGGCGGGATCAGCCCCAGCATTTT
TRBJ1-2	-	TRBV7-2	TRBD1	CASSLAMGTGAAGYTF	TGTGCCAGCAGCTTAGCAATGGGGACAGGGGCCGCTGGCTACACCTTC
TRBJ1-1	-	TRBV5-6	-	CASSLERGIMNTEAFF	TGTGCCAGCAGCTTGGAGAGGGGGATCATGAACACTGAAGCTTTCTTT
TRBJ1-5	-	TRBV18	TRBD1	CASSQGTVNQPQHF	TGTGCCAGCTCACAGGGGACAGTCAATCAGCCCCAGCATTTT
TRBJ1-3	-	TRBV9	-	CASSVGTGSSGNTIYF	TGTGCCAGCAGCGTAGGGACCGGTAGCTCTGGAAACACCATATATTTT
TRBJ2-7	-	TRBV7-2	TRBD1	CASSLSRDRGYEQYF	TGTGCCAGCAGCTTATCCCGGGACAGAGGCTACGAGCAGTACTTC
TRBJ2-7	-	TRBV14	TRBD2	CASSQDGTSGSYEQYF	TGTGCCAGCAGCCAAGATGGGACTAGCGGGAGTTACGAGCAGTACTTC
TRBJ2-3	-	TRBV19	TRBD1	CASSLTGFTDTQYF	TGTGCCAGTAGCTTGACAGGGTTCACAGATACGCAGTATTTT
TRBJ2-6	-	TRBV7-9	-	CASSGSGTGANVLTF	TGTGCCAGCAGCGGATCAGGGACCGGGGCCAACGTCCTGACTTTC
TRBJ2-4	-	TRBV11-2	TRBD1	CASSLDGQGRNIQYF	TGTGCCAGCAGCTTAGACGGACAGGGTCGGAACATTCAGTACTTC
TRBJ1-2	-	TRBV6-6	-	CASTVAAVNYGYTF	TGTGCCAGCACGGTAGCGGCGGTTAACTATGGCTACACCTTC
TRBJ2-1	-	TRBV5-1	TRBD1	CASSLEGQGYDEQFF	TGCGCCAGCAGCTTGGAAGGACAGGGGTATGATGAGCAGTTCTTC
TRBJ2-7	-	TRBV27	TRBD1	CASSYTGVRDEQYF	TGTGCCAGCAGTTACACAGGGGTTCGGGACGAGCAGTACTTC
TRBJ2-7	-	TRBV7-6	-	CASSGVRGDYEQYF	TGTGCCAGCAGCGGCGTGAGGGGGGACTACGAGCAGTACTTC
TRBJ1-1	-	TRBV6-5	-	CASSYQVGHTEAFF	TGTGCCAGCAGTTACCAGGTGGGGCACACTGAAGCTTTCTTT
TRBJ2-7	-	TRBV30	TRBD2	CAWSRTSGRNGEQYF	TGTGCCTGGAGCCGGACTAGCGGGAGGAACGGCGAGCAGTACTTC
TRBJ1-1	-	TRBV7-9	TRBD1	CASSARTGNTEAFF	TGTGCCAGCAGCGCTCGGACAGGAAACACTGAAGCTTTCTTT
TRBJ2-7	-	TRBV9	-	CASSVDGVAAGGLEQYF	TGTGCCAGCAGCGTCGACGGGGTGGCGGCTGGCGGGCTCGAGCAGTACTTC
TRBJ2-3	-	TRBV25-1	TRBD1	CASSADRGGADTQYF	TGTGCCAGCAGCGCGGACAGGGGGGGAGCAGATACGCAGTATTTT
TRBJ1-4	-	TRBV28	TRBD1	CASCTGGAVEKLFF	TGTGCCAGCTGCACAGGGGGCGCGGTTGAAAAACTGTTTTTT
TRBJ1-2	-	TRBV18	-	CASSPLAGPPNGYTF	TGTGCCAGCTCACCACTGGCGGGACCCCCGAATGGCTACACCTTC
TRBJ2-7	-	TRBV9	-	CASNLKGPGPAEQYF	TGTGCCAGCAACCTGAAAGGTCCGGGCCCGGCCGAGCAGTACTTC
TRBJ1-5	-	TRBV18	-	CASSPNRDQPQHF	TGTGCCAGCTCACCCAATCGTGATCAGCCCCAGCATTTT
TRBJ2-7	-	TRBV2	-	CASSESYFPLGEQYF	TGTGCCAGCAGTGAAAGCTATTTCCCGCTCGGTGAGCAGTACTTC